The clone carrying this T cell receptor beta chain appeared a few times. The V gene's germline CDR1 is SGHDN and CDR2 FVKESK. Deletions cut 3 bases from V and 0 bases from J, with 9 bases between. The CDR3 spans 14 residues. Disease lasting under 3 months, a NOSPECS grade of at least 4, and a Clinical Activity Score of at least 3 were features of the ophthalmopathy patients. Diagnosis rested on symptoms, serum thyroxine and TRAb, thyroid ultrasound, and orbital computed tomography. The data were taken from a study of T cells in Graves' hyperthyroidism and ophthalmopathy. From RNA transcripts, TCR beta CDR3 regions were amplified. Initially, a first-round RT-PCR of the TCR CDR3 employed the HTBI primer set. TCRdb re-called the multiplex PCR reads with MiXCR, one entry per CDR3 protein. This sample has hundreds of thousands of distinct CDR3 sequences, with over 12% found just once.

V and J are TRBV14 and TRBJ2-7; no clear D. Sequencing was carried out using blood. The TCR originated in a woman aged 40 to 50 with Graves' ophthalmopathy. In DNA, the CDR3 is TGTGCCAGCAGCCATCAGTTAAGCTCCTACGAGCAGTACTTC. The encoded protein is CASSHQLSSYEQYF.